The 23 T cell receptor beta chains given below trace back to one sample, sequenced in a study of shared clonotypes between healthy human individuals. Naive CD8 populations comprised CD45RO-negative cells positively selected for CCR7, excluding terminally differentiated effector memory CD45RA+ cells. Clones were read by immunoSEQ multiplex PCR, and TCRdb kept only the in-frame ones, dropping some. In the table there are more than 2 million clones, approximately 92% of which are singletons. The specimen was naive CD8+ T cells from PBMCs. The receptors shown here come from a man between 18 and 29 years old in good health. Some clones in this sample may be carry-over from other donors' samples.

CDR3 nucleotide sequence: TGCGCCAGCAGCCAAGTCTTAGGCTTAGCGGGAGTTCCACCGGGCGATGAGCAGTTCTTC. Amino acid sequence: CASSQVLGLAGVPPGDEQFF. The chain combines TRBV4-1 with TRBJ2-1; 9 positions match TRBD2. CDR3 length: 20 amino acids. Trimming took 1 base from V and 8 from J; bases not matched to a gene: 21. Germline CDR1 is MGHRA and CDR2 is YSYEKL.

The genes are TRBV14 and TRBJ2-2; D unclear. This CDR3 is 15 amino acids long. V lost 4 bases to trimming and J lost 4 bases, with 13 bases between them. Per germline, CDR1 SGHDN and CDR2 FVKESK. For the CDR3, the DNA is TGTGCCAGCAGCCGGAATCCCCGTGGCACCGGGGAGCTGTTTTTT. It codes for CASSRNPRGTGELFF.

Here the CDR3 reads CASSLLLSNQPQHF. CDR3 in DNA: TGTGCCAGCAGTTTATTACTTAGCAATCAGCCCCAGCATTTT. The J gene is TRBJ1-5, the V gene TRBV28; D is uncertain. The CDR3 contains 14 residues. In germline, CDR1 is MDHEN, CDR2 SYDVKM. Trimming left V 1 base short and J 0 bases short, with 4 bases between.

In its sample, this clone was seen once. The CDR3: CASSGSTGTSYEQYF. CDR3 coding DNA: TGCGCCAGCAGCGGATCGACAGGTACCTCCTACGAGCAGTACTTC. This chain joins TRBV4-1 and TRBJ2-7; TRBD1 is a possible D gene (6 bases). Trimming stripped 5 bases from V and 0 bases from J, with 14 bases between. CDR1 MGHRA and CDR2 YSYEKL come from the germline V gene. The length of the CDR3 is 15 residues.

The V call is TRBV28, the J call TRBJ2-7; D possibly corresponds to TRBD1 (5 bases). Germline V gene data show CDR1 as MDHEN and CDR2 as SYDVKM. V gave up 6 bases and J gave up 5 bases, with 20 bases separating them. This CDR3 is 15 amino acids long. CDR3 coding DNA: TGTGCCAGCAGCCTGATTGGTGGCTGGGGCCACGAGCAGTACTTC. Residues: CASSLIGGWGHEQYF.

This chain links TRBV15 with TRBJ1-1; D is unresolved. Trimming removed 1 base at V and 1 base at J, with 10 bases between. Germline values: CDR1 LNHNV, CDR2 YYDKDF (reference sequence). The CDR3 sequence is 15 residues long. CDR3: CATSRGSWGNTEAFF. Written as DNA, the CDR3 is TGTGCCACCAGCAGAGGATCGTGGGGGAACACTGAAGCTTTCTTT.

The gene calls are TRBV9 and TRBJ2-3; D not certain. This CDR3 is built from 12 residues. The V end lost 7 bases, the J end lost 1 base, and 7 bases lay between the germline ends. Per the germline V gene, CDR1 is SGDLS and CDR2 is YYNGEE. The CDR3 here is CASGQGTDTQYF. The CDR3 nucleotides read TGTGCCAGCGGGCAGGGCACAGATACGCAGTATTTT.

V is TRBV11-2 and J is TRBJ2-7; tentatively, D is TRBD2 (6 bases). The CDR3 consists of 15 residues. Trimming stripped 6 bases from V and 2 bases from J, with 17 bases between. The germline CDR1 and CDR2 sequences are SGHAT and FQNNGV. The CDR3, as DNA: TGTGCCAGCAGAATAGGGTTCGGCGGGACCTACGAGCAGTACTTC. Translating it yields CASRIGFGGTYEQYF.

The genes are TRBV9 and TRBJ2-7; D remains ambiguous. The CDR3 contains 11 residues. Deletions cut 5 bases from V and 7 bases from J, with 10 bases between. Germline CDR1 is SGDLS and CDR2 is YYNGEE. The DNA of the CDR3 is TGTGCCAGCAGTCGGGCCGAGGAGCAGTACTTC. Its translation: CASSRAEEQYF.

The V and J genes are TRBV28 and TRBJ1-1; 7 bases agree with TRBD1. J gave up 10 bases and V 6 bases, and 17 bases lay outside the gene matches. CDR3 length: 15 residues. Looked up from germline, CDR1 is MDHEN and CDR2 is SYDVKM. The DNA for the CDR3 is TGTGCCAGCAGACCTAACCCAGGGGGTGGGAATTCAGCTTTCTTT. As protein: CASRPNPGGGNSAFF.

The gene calls are TRBV7-9 and TRBJ1-2, with D possibly TRBD1 on 6 matching bases. This CDR3 is 15 amino acids long. Germline V gene lookup returns CDR1 SEHNR and CDR2 FQNEAQ (reference sequence). V was clipped by 5 bases and J by 3 bases, with 16 bases between them. The CDR3 sequence is CASSRATGQDYGYTF. The CDR3 DNA reads TGTGCCAGCAGCCGCGCAACGGGACAAGACTATGGCTACACCTTC.

The chain links TRBV7-9 to TRBJ2-2, with 8 bases lining up with TRBD2. This CDR3 region has 14 residues. Germline V gene sequence: CDR1 SEHNR, CDR2 FQNEAQ (reference sequence). V lost 7 bases to trimming and J lost 3 bases; unmatched junction nucleotides: 4. CDR3 residues: CASTRGGHTGELFF. For the CDR3, the DNA is TGTGCCAGCACCCGGGGGGGGCACACCGGGGAGCTGTTTTTT.

As for this clone: Germline is not matched at one junction end, which may reflect a read error. V usage is TRBV7-9 and J usage is TRBJ2-5, with D perhaps matching TRBD2 (6 bases). Germline CDR1 is SEHNR and CDR2 is FQNEAQ (reference sequence). The CDR3 loop spans 17 amino acids. The DNA of the CDR3 is TGTGCCAGCAGCCTAGCAGGGCCTAGCGTAGACCAAGAGACCCAGTACTTC. Its protein product is CASSLAGPSVDQETQYF.

The chain's CDR3 is CASSLGTGINNEQFF. In DNA, the CDR3 is TGCGCCAGCAGCCTCGGGACAGGGATAAACAATGAGCAGTTCTTC. V usage is TRBV10-1 and J usage is TRBJ2-1; TRBD1 matches at 9 bases. CDR1 is WNHNN and CDR2 is SYGVQD in the germline V gene (reference sequence). The CDR3 spans 15 residues. With V trimmed by 6 bases and J by 5 bases, 8 bases remained unmatched.

The chain employs TRBV10-1 and TRBJ2-7; 9 nucleotides agree with TRBD1. Germline trimming cut 0 bases from V and 3 bases from J; bases unmatched to any gene: 3. Per the germline V gene, CDR1 is WNHNN and CDR2 is SYGVQD (reference sequence). The CDR3 runs 15 residues. The CDR3 DNA follows: TGCGCCAGCAGTGAGTCGTTGGGACAGGGCTACGAGCAGTACTTC. This encodes CASSESLGQGYEQYF.

This clone was seen only once. The chain carries TRBV7-9 and TRBJ2-7; 8 nucleotides agree with TRBD1. The CDR3 loop spans 15 amino acids. The junction had 13 bases not matched to a gene; V was cut back by 6 bases and J by 6 bases. Germline assignment: CDR1 SEHNR and CDR2 FQNEAQ (reference sequence). CDR3 amino acids: CASSRGTGPFGEQYF. In nucleotides, the CDR3 is TGTGCCAGCAGTCGCGGGACAGGTCCTTTTGGCGAGCAGTACTTC.

The chain employs TRBV6-6 and TRBJ2-7; a weak D match, TRBD2 (5 bases). V shed 8 bases and J shed 0 bases, with 8 bases lying between them. Per germline, CDR1 MNHNY and CDR2 SVGAGI (reference sequence). CDR3 length: 12 amino acids. CDR3 sequence (DNA): TGTGCCAGCGAGGACTCCTCCTACGAGCAGTACTTC. This gives the protein CASEDSSYEQYF.

V and J are TRBV5-5 and TRBJ2-2; TRBD1 matches at 7 bases. The CDR3 loop spans 18 amino acids. The junction had 20 bases not matched to a gene; V was cut back by 2 bases and J by 10 bases. The germline CDR1 and CDR2 sequences are SGHKS and YYEKEE (reference sequence). The DNA for the CDR3 is TGTGCCAGCAGCTTCCGACAGGGACGAACCCAAAAGAATGAGGAGCTGTTTTTT. It yields the protein CASSFRQGRTQKNEELFF.

This clone was picked up one time. V usage is TRBV4-2 and J usage is TRBJ2-7; no clear D gene. Germline loops: CDR1 LGHNA, CDR2 YNFKEQ. The CDR3 contains 14 residues. The V end was cut by 3 bases, the J end by 2 bases, with 11 bases between. The DNA of the CDR3 is TGTGCCAGCAGCCAGCTTGAAGGGACCTACGAGCAGTACTTC. This gives the protein CASSQLEGTYEQYF.

The chain has TRBV7-6 and TRBJ1-5, with D maybe TRBD1 (5 bases). Trimming stripped 1 base from V and 7 bases from J, with 8 bases between. The germline gives CDR1 SGHVS, CDR2 FNYEAQ. The CDR3 is 13 residues long. The CDR3 sequence is CASSLGQGQPQHF. The CDR3 bases are TGTGCCAGCAGCTTAGGTCAGGGCCAGCCCCAGCATTTT.

This clone was counted a single time. The rearrangement links TRBV28 to TRBJ2-7, with TRBD1 identical over 8 bases. Looked up from germline, CDR1 is MDHEN and CDR2 is SYDVKM. The junction had 7 bases not matched to a gene; V was cut back by 3 bases and J by 6 bases. This CDR3 is built from 14 residues. The CDR3 loop is CASSLVGQGGEQYF. CDR3 DNA sequence: TGTGCCAGCAGTTTGGTCGGACAGGGAGGCGAGCAGTACTTC.

The rearrangement joins TRBV6-5 to TRBJ1-5, with a possible D match to TRBD1 (6 bases). This CDR3 spans 15 amino acids. Germline assignment: CDR1 MNHEY and CDR2 SVGAGI. Trimming stripped 5 bases from V and 7 bases from J, with 18 bases between. CDR3 residues: CASSAQGVRGQPQHF. For the CDR3, the DNA is TGTGCCAGCAGTGCACAGGGAGTTCGGGGCCAGCCCCAGCATTTT.

The J gene is TRBJ2-7, the V gene TRBV6-1; D may correspond to TRBD1 or TRBD2 (5 bases each). CDR1 is MNHNS and CDR2 is SASEGT in the germline V gene. This CDR3 is 15 amino acids long. The V and J ends lost 2 bases and 4 bases respectively, with 15 bases between them. CDR3 coding DNA: TGTGCCAGCAGTGAAAAAGTGGGACGGCCTTACGAGCAGTACTTC. This translates into CASSEKVGRPYEQYF.